These T cell receptor beta chains were read from a single sample in a study of T cell repertoires in cytomegalovirus infection. TCRdb reprocessed the reads via MiXCR and lists one record per CDR3 protein. The sample carries almost 550,000 distinct CDR3 sequences, more than 15% recorded once. What was sequenced was CD8+ T cells from PBMCs. These receptors were taken from a human donor in good health (CMV status not recorded). Some clones in this sample may be carry-over from other donors' samples. Both conserved end residues are part of each CDR3. Each record gives: V gene, J gene, clone size, D gene, CDR3 protein. A D gene is named only where the DNA matches it firmly. A row's size may be missing; if present it is once, few, many or a size class.

>TRBV3-1|TRBJ2-1|-|-
CASSQLRRDEQFF
>TRBV6-1|TRBJ2-1|many|-
CASSDLQGHEQFF
>TRBV5-1|TRBJ2-5|few|-
CASSLEMNPILMETQYF
>TRBV7-9|TRBJ2-3|many|-
CASRLIADTQYF
>TRBV12-5|TRBJ2-7|many|-
CASGSDRYEQYF
>TRBV5-4|TRBJ2-1|many|-
CASSPARAQESSYNEQFF
>TRBV27|TRBJ2-2|many|-
CASSHGTGELFF
>TRBV6-1|TRBJ1-5|many|-
CASSAWGDQPQHF
>TRBV10-2|TRBJ2-2|-|-
CASSDNPDTGELFF
>TRBV5-5|TRBJ2-1|few|-
CASSPGTSNPYNEQFF
>TRBV7-9|TRBJ1-1|few|-
CASRESGRNTEAFF
>TRBV20-1|TRBJ1-6|-|-
CSARDPANGADNSPLHF
>TRBV7-3|TRBJ2-1|many|TRBD1
CASSPPHRDSAYNEQFF
>TRBV11-2|TRBJ2-1|-|TRBD2
CASSLRASGPYNEQFF
>TRBV6-5|TRBJ2-1|many|-
CASSSRGRENEQFF
>TRBV27|TRBJ2-1|many|TRBD1
CASSYPGQGSIF
>TRBV7-2|TRBJ2-1|-|TRBD2
CACRLEGPELAGLNEQFF
>TRBV11-2|TRBJ2-2|many|-
CASRILRLNGANTGELFF
>TRBV6-5|TRBJ2-2|once|-
CASSHRLGGGELFF
>TRBV9|TRBJ2-3|few|-
CASSVAGEGNTQYF
>TRBV4-1|TRBJ2-1|few|-
CASSHWTANEQFF
>TRBV7-8|TRBJ2-1|many|TRBD2
CASRRTSGYNEQFF
>TRBV5-4|TRBJ2-7|few|TRBD1
CASSGDRGEGYEQYF
>TRBV6-6|TRBJ2-7|many|TRBD2
CASSYSGSSGGPYEQYF
>TRBV20-1|TRBJ2-7|-|-
CSARGRGGDEQYF
>TRBV7-2|TRBJ2-3|many|-
CASSLVWGRGTDTQYF